This is a list of T cell receptor beta chains from one sample in a study of T cells in Graves' hyperthyroidism and ophthalmopathy. TCRdb recomputed calls from the multiplex PCR reads with MiXCR, one row per CDR3 protein. The repertoire includes more than 500,000 distinct CDR3 sequences, under 20% of them detected once, and 3.5% to 4% sits in the top ten. Sequencing input: blood. The receptors were gathered from a woman in her 30s with Graves' hyperthyroidism. CDR3s include the opening cysteine and the closing phenylalanine or tryptophan. The order of the fields is J gene, V gene, clone size, CDR3 length, D gene, CDR3 protein, CDR3 DNA. The D gene is left open where the match is weak. Clone size is not always given. Where it is, it says once, few, many or a class for expanded clones.

>TRBJ1-6|TRBV6-5|few|15|TRBD1
CASSSAGTEDSPLHF
TGTGCCAGCAGTTCCGCCGGGACAGAGGATTCACCCCTCCACTTT
>TRBJ2-3|TRBV11-2|many|13|TRBD2
CASSAASGGPKYF
TGTGCCAGCAGCGCAGCTAGCGGGGGACCGAAGTATTTT
>TRBJ2-5|TRBV10-3|few|14|TRBD2
CASRASGDQETQYF
TGTGCCAGCAGGGCTAGCGGGGACCAAGAGACCCAGTACTTC
>TRBJ1-2|TRBV18|few|14|TRBD1
CASSPGQGFDGYTF
TGTGCCAGCTCACCGGGACAGGGGTTCGACGGCTACACCTTC
>TRBJ2-6|TRBV2|-|16|TRBD2
CASTPSGGSGANVLTF
TGTGCCAGCACGCCTAGCGGGGGGTCTGGGGCCAACGTCCTGACTTTC
>TRBJ1-1|TRBV30|few|15|-
CAWSVRGGSKGRAFF
TGTGCCTGGAGTGTACGGGGAGGATCGAAGGGGCGAGCTTTCTTT
>TRBJ1-5|TRBV7-9|-|16|TRBD1
CASSLYVTGGNQPQHF
TGTGCCAGCAGCTTATACGTGACAGGGGGAAATCAGCCCCAGCATTTT
>TRBJ1-6|TRBV4-1|-|15|-
CASSQVLQRGSPLHF
TGCGCCAGCAGCCAAGTACTCCAGCGTGGTTCACCCCTCCACTTT
>TRBJ1-1|TRBV20-1|-|15|-
CSAWGGRLANTEAFF
TGCAGTGCCTGGGGGGGCAGGTTAGCGAACACTGAAGCTTTCTTT
>TRBJ2-1|TRBV10-1|few|14|-
CASSDTRGYNEQFF
TGCGCCAGCAGTGACACCCGAGGTTACAATGAGCAGTTCTTC
>TRBJ2-3|TRBV2|few|14|-
CASSRWTRGDTQYF
TGTGCCAGCAGTAGGTGGACCCGGGGAGATACGCAGTATTTT
>TRBJ1-2|TRBV9|few|16|TRBD1
CASSVAPGTGPYGYTF
TGTGCCAGCAGCGTAGCACCCGGGACAGGGCCCTATGGCTACACCTTC
>TRBJ2-3|TRBV20-1|-|13|TRBD1
CSARDTGGTTQYF
TGCAGTGCTAGAGATACAGGGGGGACTACGCAGTATTTT
>TRBJ2-1|TRBV6-2/TRBV6-3|many|20|TRBD2
CASTNKKGTSGMSSYNEQFF
TGTGCCAGCACCAACAAGAAGGGGACTAGCGGGATGAGCTCCTACAATGAGCAGTTCTTC
>TRBJ2-2|TRBV28|-|13|-
CASSPYGRGELFF
TGTGCCAGCAGTCCCTACGGAAGGGGAGAGCTGTTTTTT
>TRBJ1-1|TRBV20-1|many|14|TRBD1
CSARKQGEHTEAFF
TGCAGTGCTAGAAAACAGGGGGAGCACACTGAAGCTTTCTTT
>TRBJ2-3|TRBV29-1|-|13|-
CSVLDRYTDTQYF
TGCAGCGTACTGGACCGCTACACAGATACGCAGTATTTT
>TRBJ2-7|TRBV29-1|few|12|-
CSGTKTGYEQYF
TGCAGCGGTACCAAGACCGGCTACGAGCAGTACTTC
>TRBJ1-4|TRBV6-2/TRBV6-3|many|13|-
CASRLSAGEKLFF
TGTGCCAGCAGACTCTCAGCAGGAGAAAAACTGTTTTTT
>TRBJ2-5|TRBV7-9|few|17|TRBD1
CASSLGDRGIVQETQYF
TGTGCCAGCAGCTTAGGGGACAGGGGTATTGTCCAAGAGACCCAGTACTTC
>TRBJ1-2|TRBV9|-|16|-
CASSVVAGDINYGYTF
TGTGCCAGCAGCGTAGTAGCAGGGGATATAAACTATGGCTACACCTTC
>TRBJ2-7|TRBV5-1|-|14|-
CASAPEGDTYEQYF
TGCGCCAGCGCCCCTGAGGGGGATACCTACGAGCAGTACTTC
>TRBJ2-7|TRBV5-5|few|12|-
CASRQGGIEQYF
TGTGCCAGCAGACAGGGTGGAATCGAGCAGTACTTC
>TRBJ1-5|TRBV6-1|-|16|-
CASSVAAGGSNQPQHF
TGTGCCAGCAGTGTTGCTGCGGGTGGGAGCAATCAGCCCCAGCATTTT
>TRBJ1-2|TRBV29-1|many|10|TRBD1
CSSDRDGYTF
TGCAGCTCAGACAGGGATGGCTACACCTTC
>TRBJ2-1|TRBV6-1|few|15|TRBD1
CASSRGTRQAHEQFF
TGTGCCAGCAGCAGGGGGACCCGCCAGGCGCATGAGCAGTTCTTC
>TRBJ1-2|TRBV29-1|-|15|TRBD1
CSVNLGTGEGYGYTF
TGCAGCGTGAACCTCGGGACAGGGGAGGGCTATGGCTACACCTTC
>TRBJ2-3|TRBV6-2/TRBV6-3|many|13|-
CASSYSETDTQYF
TGTGCCAGCAGTTACAGCGAGACAGATACGCAGTATTTT
>TRBJ2-6|TRBV7-3|few|19|-
CASSFLVEFHLAGANVLTF
TGTGCCAGCAGCTTTCTAGTGGAGTTCCACTTAGCTGGGGCCAACGTCCTGACTTTC
>TRBJ2-7|TRBV7-9|many|13|-
CASSLALTYEQYF
TGTGCCAGCAGCTTAGCGCTTACGTACGAGCAGTACTTC
>TRBJ2-3|TRBV28|many|17|-
CASSLGTISPSTDTQYF
TGTGCCAGCAGTTTGGGGACAATAAGCCCTAGCACAGATACGCAGTATTTT
>TRBJ2-1|TRBV28|many|13|-
CASSLVSTIQQFF
TGTGCCAGCAGTTTAGTCTCCACAATCCAGCAGTTCTTC
>TRBJ2-7|TRBV12-5|many|14|TRBD1
CASGLGTGAYEQYF
TGTGCTAGTGGCCTCGGGACAGGCGCCTACGAGCAGTACTTC
>TRBJ2-7|TRBV19|few|15|-
CASSTTGPTPYEQYF
TGTGCCAGTAGTACCACAGGTCCAACCCCATACGAGCAGTACTTC
>TRBJ1-4|TRBV27|-|14|-
CASSVDSEDEKLFF
TGTGCCAGCAGTGTGGACAGCGAAGATGAAAAACTGTTTTTT
>TRBJ1-2|TRBV6-1|many|15|TRBD1
CASSRETGANYGYTF
TGTGCCAGCAGTAGGGAGACAGGGGCTAACTATGGCTACACCTTC
>TRBJ2-7|TRBV6-1|few|13|-
CASNSGTDYEQYF
TGTGCCAGCAATTCCGGGACCGACTACGAGCAGTACTTC